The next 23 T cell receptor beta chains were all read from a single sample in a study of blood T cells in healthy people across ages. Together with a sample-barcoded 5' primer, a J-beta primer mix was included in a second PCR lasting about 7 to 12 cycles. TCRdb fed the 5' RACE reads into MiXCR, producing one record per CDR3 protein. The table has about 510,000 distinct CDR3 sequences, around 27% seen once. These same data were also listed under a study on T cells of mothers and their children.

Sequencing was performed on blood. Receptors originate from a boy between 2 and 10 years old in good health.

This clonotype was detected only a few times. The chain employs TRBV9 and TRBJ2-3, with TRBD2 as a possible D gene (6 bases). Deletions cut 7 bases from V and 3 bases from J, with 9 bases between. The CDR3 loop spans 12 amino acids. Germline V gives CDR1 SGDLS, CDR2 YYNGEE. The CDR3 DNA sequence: TGTGCCAGCGCGGGACCTACAGATACGCAGTATTTT. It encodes CASAGPTDTQYF.

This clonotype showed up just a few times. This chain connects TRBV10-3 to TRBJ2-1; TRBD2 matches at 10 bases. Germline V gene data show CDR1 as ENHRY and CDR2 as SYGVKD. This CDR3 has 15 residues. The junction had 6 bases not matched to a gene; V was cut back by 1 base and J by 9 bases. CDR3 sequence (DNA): TGTGCCATCAGTGAGTTCACTAGCGGGATAGGTGAGCAGTTCTTC. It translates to CAISEFTSGIGEQFF.

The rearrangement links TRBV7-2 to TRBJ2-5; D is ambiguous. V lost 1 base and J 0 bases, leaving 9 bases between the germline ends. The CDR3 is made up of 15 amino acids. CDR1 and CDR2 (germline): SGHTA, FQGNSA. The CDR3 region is CASSLVGSNQETQYF. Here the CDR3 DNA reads TGTGCCAGCAGCTTAGTCGGTAGTAACCAAGAGACCCAGTACTTC. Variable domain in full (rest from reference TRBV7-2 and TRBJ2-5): GAGVSQSPSNKVTEKGKDVELRCDPISGHTALYWYRQSLGQGLEFLIYFQGNSAPDKSGLPSDRFSAERTGGSVSTLTIQRTQQEDSAVYLCASSLVGSNQETQYFGPGTRLLVL.

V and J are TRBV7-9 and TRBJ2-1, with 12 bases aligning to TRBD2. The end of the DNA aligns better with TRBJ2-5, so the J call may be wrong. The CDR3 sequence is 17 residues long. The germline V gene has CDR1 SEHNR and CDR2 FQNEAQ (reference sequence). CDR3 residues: CASSLRSSGGAVETQYF. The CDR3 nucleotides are TGTGCCAGCAGCCTGAGGTCTAGCGGGGGGGCCGTAGAGACCCAGTACTTC.

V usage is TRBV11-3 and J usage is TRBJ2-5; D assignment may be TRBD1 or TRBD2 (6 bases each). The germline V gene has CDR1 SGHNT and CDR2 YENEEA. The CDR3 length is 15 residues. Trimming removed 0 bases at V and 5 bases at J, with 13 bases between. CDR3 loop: CASSLDRGTRETQYF. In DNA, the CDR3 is TGTGCCAGCAGCTTAGATCGGGGGACACGGGAGACCCAGTACTTC.

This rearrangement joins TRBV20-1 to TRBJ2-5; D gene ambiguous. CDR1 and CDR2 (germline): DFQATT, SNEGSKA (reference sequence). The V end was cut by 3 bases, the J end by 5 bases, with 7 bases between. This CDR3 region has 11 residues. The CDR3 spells CSARMGETQYF. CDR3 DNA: TGCAGTGCTAGGATGGGGGAGACCCAGTACTTC.

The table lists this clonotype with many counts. CDR3 residues: CASSPYTGDLNEQYF. CDR3 nucleotides: TGTGCCAGCAGTCCTTACACAGGAGATCTTAACGAGCAGTACTTC. The genes are TRBV28 and TRBJ2-5, with a possible D match to TRBD1 (5 bases). The DNA matches TRBJ2-7 better at its end, which makes the J call doubtful. This CDR3 is built from 15 residues. Germline-derived CDR1 and CDR2 are MDHEN and SYDVKM.

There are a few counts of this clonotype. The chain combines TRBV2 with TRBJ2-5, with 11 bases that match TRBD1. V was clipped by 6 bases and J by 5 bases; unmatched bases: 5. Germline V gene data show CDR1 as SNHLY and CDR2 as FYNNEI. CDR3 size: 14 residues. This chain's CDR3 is CASSRTGGSETQYF. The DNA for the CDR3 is TGTGCCAGCAGCCGGACAGGGGGCTCGGAGACCCAGTACTTC.

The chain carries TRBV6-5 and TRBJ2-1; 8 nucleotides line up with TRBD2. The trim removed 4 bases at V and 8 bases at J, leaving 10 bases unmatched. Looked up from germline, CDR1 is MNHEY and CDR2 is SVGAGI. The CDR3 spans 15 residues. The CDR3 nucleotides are TGTGCCAGCAGTTCGCCGGGACTAGGGTTCGATGAGCAGTTCTTC. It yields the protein CASSSPGLGFDEQFF.

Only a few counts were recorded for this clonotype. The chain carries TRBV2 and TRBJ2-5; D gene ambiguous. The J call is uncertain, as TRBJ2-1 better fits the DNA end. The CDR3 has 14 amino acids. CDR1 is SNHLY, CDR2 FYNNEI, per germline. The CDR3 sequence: CASSEARSSNEQFF. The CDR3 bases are TGTGCCAGCAGTGAAGCGCGTAGTTCCAATGAGCAGTTCTTC.

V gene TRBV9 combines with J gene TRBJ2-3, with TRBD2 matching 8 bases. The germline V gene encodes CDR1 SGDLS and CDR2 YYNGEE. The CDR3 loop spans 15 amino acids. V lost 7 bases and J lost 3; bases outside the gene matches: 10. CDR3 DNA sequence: TGTGCCAGCTGCGCCGGGGGGGGATCTACAGATACGCAGTATTTT. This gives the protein CASCAGGGSTDTQYF.

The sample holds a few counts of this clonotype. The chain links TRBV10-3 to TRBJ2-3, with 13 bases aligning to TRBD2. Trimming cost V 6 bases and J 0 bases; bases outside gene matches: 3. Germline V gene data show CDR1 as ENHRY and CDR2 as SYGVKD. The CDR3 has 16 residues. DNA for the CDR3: TGTGCCATCAGGGGGACTAGCGGGGCCAGCACAGATACGCAGTATTTT. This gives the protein CAIRGTSGASTDTQYF.

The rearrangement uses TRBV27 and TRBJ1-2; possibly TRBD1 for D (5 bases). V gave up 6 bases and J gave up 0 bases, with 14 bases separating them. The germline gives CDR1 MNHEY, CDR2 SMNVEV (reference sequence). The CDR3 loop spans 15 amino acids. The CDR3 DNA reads TGTGCCAGCAGCCCCTCGGGGCGGACTAACTATGGCTACACCTTC. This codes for CASSPSGRTNYGYTF.

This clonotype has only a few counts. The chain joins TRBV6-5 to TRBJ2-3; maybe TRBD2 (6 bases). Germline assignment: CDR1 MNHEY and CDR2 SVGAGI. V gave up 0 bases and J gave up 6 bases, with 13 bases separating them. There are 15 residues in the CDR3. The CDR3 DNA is TGTGCCAGCAGTTACTCGCGGAGGGCGGGGGATACGCAGTATTTT. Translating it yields CASSYSRRAGDTQYF.

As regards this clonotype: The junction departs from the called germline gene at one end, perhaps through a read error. The CDR3 bases are TGTGCCAGCAGTCCTACTATCTTCGGGTCCAAAGACATTCAGTACTTC. Protein: CASSPTIFGSKDIQYF. The rearrangement links TRBV6-5 to TRBJ2-4; D not resolved. The V gene's germline CDR1 is MNHEY and CDR2 SVGAGI. This CDR3 has 16 residues.

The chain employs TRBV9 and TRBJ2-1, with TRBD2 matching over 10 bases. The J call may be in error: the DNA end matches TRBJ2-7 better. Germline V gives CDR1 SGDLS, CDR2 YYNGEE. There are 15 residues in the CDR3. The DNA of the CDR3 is TGTGCCAGCAGCCTACGACTAGCGGGTTTGGACGAGCAGTACTTC. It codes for CASSLRLAGLDEQYF.

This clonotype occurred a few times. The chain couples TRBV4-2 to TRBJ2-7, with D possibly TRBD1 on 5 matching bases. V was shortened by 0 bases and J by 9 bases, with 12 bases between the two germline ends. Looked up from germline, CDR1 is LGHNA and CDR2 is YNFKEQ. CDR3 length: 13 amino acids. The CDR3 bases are TGTGCCAGCAGCCAAGATACAGGTGGAAGGCAGTACTTC. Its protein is CASSQDTGGRQYF.

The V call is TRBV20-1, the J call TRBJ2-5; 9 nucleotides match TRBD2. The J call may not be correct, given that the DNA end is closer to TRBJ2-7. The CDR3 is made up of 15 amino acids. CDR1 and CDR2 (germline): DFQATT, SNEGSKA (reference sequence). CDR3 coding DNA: TGCAGTGCTAGCGGGCTAGCGGGATCCACCTACGAGCAGTACTTC. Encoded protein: CSASGLAGSTYEQYF.

CDR3 amino acids: CASKEYFQPMQYF. In DNA form, the CDR3 reads TGTGCCAGCAAGGAGTACTTCCAACCTATGCAGTATTTT. V and J are TRBV2 and TRBJ2-3; D not certain. The CDR3 is made up of 13 amino acids. The germline CDR1 and CDR2 sequences are SNHLY and FYNNEI. V dropped 7 bases and J dropped 11 bases, with 19 bases sitting between them.

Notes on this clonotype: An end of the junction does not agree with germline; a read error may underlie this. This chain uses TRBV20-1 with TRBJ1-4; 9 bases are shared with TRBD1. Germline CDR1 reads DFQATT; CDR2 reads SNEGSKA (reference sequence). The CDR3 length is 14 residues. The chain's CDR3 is CSAPETGGIEELFF. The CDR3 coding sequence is TGCAGTGCTCCTGAGACAGGGGGAATTGAAGAACTGTTTTTT.

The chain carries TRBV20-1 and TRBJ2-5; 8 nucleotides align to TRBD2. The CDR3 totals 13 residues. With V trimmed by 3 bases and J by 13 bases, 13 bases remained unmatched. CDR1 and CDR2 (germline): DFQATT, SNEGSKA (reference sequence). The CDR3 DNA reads TGCAGTGCTAGGGTGGCGCTAGCGGGTTCCTCGTACTTC. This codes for CSARVALAGSSYF.

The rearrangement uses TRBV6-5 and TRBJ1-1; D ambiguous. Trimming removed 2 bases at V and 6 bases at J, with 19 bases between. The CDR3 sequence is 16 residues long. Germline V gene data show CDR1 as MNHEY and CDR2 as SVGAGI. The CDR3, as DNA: TGTGCCAGCAGTTACCGGGATTGGGGTCTCCATTCTGAAGCTTTCTTT. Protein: CASSYRDWGLHSEAFF.

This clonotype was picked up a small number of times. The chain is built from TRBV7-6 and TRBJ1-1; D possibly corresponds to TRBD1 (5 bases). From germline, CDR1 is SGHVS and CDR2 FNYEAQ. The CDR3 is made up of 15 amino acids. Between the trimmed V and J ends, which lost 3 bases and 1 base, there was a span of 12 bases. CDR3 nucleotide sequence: TGTGCCAGCAGCTTGAGGGGTGAGGGGAACACTGAAGCTTTCTTT. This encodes CASSLRGEGNTEAFF.